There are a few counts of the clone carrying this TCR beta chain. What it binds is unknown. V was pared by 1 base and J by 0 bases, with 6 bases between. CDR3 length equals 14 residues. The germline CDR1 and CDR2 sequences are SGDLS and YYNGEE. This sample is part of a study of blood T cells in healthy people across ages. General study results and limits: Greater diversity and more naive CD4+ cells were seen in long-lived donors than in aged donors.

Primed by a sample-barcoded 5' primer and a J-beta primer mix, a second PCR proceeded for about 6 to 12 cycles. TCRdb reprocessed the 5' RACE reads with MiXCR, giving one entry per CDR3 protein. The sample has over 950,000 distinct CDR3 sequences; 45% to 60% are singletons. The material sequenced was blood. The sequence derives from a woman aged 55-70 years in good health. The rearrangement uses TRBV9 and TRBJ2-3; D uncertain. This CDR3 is CASSVSRSTDTQYF. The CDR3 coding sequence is TGTGCCAGCAGCGTAAGCAGGAGCACAGATACGCAGTATTTT.